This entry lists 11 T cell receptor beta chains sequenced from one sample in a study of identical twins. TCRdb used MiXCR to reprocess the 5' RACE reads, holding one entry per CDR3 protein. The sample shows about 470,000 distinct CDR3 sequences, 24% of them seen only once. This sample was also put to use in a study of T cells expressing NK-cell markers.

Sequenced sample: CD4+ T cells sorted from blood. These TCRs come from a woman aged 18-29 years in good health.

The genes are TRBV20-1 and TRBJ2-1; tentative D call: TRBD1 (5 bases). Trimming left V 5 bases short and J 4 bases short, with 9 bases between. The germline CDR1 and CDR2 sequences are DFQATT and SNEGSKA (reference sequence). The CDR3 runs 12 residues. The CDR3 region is CSAQTEYNEQFF. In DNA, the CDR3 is TGCAGTGCTCAGACAGAATACAATGAGCAGTTCTTC.

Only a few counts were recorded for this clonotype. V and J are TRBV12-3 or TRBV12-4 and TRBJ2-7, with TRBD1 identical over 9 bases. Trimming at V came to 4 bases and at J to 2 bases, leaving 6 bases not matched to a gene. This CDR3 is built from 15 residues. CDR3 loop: CASSSPGTGTYEQYF. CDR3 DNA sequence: TGTGCCAGCAGTTCGCCCGGGACAGGGACCTACGAGCAGTACTTC.

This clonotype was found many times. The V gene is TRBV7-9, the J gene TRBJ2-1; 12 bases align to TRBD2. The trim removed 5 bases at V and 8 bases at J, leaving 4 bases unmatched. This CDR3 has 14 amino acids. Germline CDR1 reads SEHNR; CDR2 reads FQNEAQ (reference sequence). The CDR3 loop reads CASSSRTSGDEQFF. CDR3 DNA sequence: TGTGCCAGCAGCAGCCGGACTAGCGGGGATGAGCAGTTCTTC.

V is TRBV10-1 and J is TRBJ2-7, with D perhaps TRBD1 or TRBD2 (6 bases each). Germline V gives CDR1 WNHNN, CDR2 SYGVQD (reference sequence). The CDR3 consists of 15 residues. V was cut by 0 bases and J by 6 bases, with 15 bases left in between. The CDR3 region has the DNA TGCGCCAGCAGTGAGTCGTCCAGGGGAGCGGGCGAGCAGTACTTC. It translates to CASSESSRGAGEQYF.

The CDR3 loop reads CASSLALEGVDGYTF. The CDR3 DNA reads as TGTGCCAGCAGCTTAGCGCTGGAGGGGGTTGATGGCTACACCTTC. This chain links TRBV7-9 with TRBJ1-2; tentative D call: TRBD1 (6 bases). CDR1 is SEHNR, CDR2 FQNEAQ, per germline (reference sequence). CDR3 length: 15 amino acids. With 0 bases removed from V and 6 bases from J, the gap between germline ends came to 14 bases.

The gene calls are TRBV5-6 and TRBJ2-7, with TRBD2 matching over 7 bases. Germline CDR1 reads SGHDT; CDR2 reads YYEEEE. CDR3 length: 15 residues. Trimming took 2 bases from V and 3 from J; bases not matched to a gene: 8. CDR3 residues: CASSLGSAGHYEQYF. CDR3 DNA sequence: TGTGCCAGCAGCTTAGGGTCAGCGGGGCACTACGAGCAGTACTTC.

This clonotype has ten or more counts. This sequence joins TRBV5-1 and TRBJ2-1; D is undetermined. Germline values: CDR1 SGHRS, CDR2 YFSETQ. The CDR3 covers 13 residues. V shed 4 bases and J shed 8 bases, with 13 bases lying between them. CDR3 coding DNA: TGCGCCAGCAGCGTGAGAATCTGGGATGAGCAGTTCTTC. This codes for CASSVRIWDEQFF.

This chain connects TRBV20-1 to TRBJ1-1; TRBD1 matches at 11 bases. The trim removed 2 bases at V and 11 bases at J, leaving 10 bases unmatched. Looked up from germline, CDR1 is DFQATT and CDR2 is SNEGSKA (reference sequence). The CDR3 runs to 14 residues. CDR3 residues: CSARLADRGPEAFF. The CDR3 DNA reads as TGCAGTGCTAGATTGGCGGACAGGGGGCCAGAGGCTTTCTTT.

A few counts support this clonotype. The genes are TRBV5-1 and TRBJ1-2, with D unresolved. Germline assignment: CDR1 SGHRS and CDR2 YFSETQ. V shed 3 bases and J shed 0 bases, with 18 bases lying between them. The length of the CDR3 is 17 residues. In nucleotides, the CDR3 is TGCGCCAGCAGCTCGGGTAGTTCCCGACTCTCTAACTATGGCTACACCTTC. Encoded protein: CASSSGSSRLSNYGYTF.

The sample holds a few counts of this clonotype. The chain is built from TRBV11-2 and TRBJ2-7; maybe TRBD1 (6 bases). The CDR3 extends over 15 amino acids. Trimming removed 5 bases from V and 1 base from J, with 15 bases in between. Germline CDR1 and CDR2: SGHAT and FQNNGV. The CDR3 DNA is TGTGCCAGCAGCCGCTCTTTGACAGGTTCCTACGAGCAGTACTTC. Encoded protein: CASSRSLTGSYEQYF.

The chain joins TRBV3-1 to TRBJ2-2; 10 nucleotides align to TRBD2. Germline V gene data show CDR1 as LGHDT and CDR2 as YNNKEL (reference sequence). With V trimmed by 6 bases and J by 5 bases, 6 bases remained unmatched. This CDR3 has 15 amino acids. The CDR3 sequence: CASRRASGRTGELFF. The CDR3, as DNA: TGTGCCAGCAGGCGGGCTAGCGGGAGAACCGGGGAGCTGTTTTTT.